Below are 15 T cell receptor beta chains sequenced from a single sample in a study of blood T cell repertoires in COVID-19. Clones were sequenced by immunoSEQ multiplex PCR, and TCRdb holds only the in-frame ones, with some missing. The sample shows roughly 250,000 clones, approximately 90% of them seen only once. The sequenced sample was peripheral blood. All receptors come from a woman aged 40 to 50 who had recovered from COVID-19.

This clone occurred once. The V gene is TRBV9, the J gene TRBJ2-2; 7 nucleotides agree with TRBD2. Looked up from germline, CDR1 is SGDLS and CDR2 is YYNGEE. V lost 3 bases to trimming and J lost 0 bases; unmatched junction nucleotides: 5. This CDR3 comprises 16 residues. CDR3 coding DNA: TGTGCCAGCAGCGCTAGGGACTACCCGAACACCGGGGAGCTGTTTTTT. Encoded protein: CASSARDYPNTGELFF.

V usage is TRBV6-5 and J usage is TRBJ1-3; TRBD1 is a possible D gene (6 bases). The germline V and J ends were trimmed by 6 bases and 2 bases, with 14 bases remaining between them. The CDR3 totals 15 residues. Looked up from germline, CDR1 is MNHEY and CDR2 is SVGAGI. The DNA of the CDR3 is TGTGCCAGCAGCCCCCCGGGGGGCCCTGGAAACACCATATATTTT. Translation gives CASSPPGGPGNTIYF.

This clone came up once. The gene calls are TRBV19 and TRBJ2-7; TRBD1 might be the D (6 bases). V lost 4 bases and J 3 bases, leaving 16 bases between the germline ends. Germline V gene lookup returns CDR1 LNHDA and CDR2 SQIVND (reference sequence). CDR3 length equals 15 residues. CDR3 bases: TGTGCCAGTAGTACCCGGGACAATAGAGTCTACGAGCAGTACTTC. It is translated as CASSTRDNRVYEQYF.

The chain joins TRBV18 to TRBJ1-5, with a tentative D call TRBD1 (5 bases). The V gene's germline CDR1 is KGHSH and CDR2 LQKENI. V was cut by 1 base and J by 11 bases, with 15 bases left in between. This CDR3 region has 14 residues. CDR3 bases: TGTGCCAGCTCACCACTGGGGGGGGTCGCGGCCCAGCATTTT. Translated, it gives CASSPLGGVAAQHF.

With respect to this clone: This sample also contains other DNA sequences that code for the same CDR3. The chain carries TRBV3-1 (or the pseudogene TRBV3-2) and TRBJ1-5; TRBD1 agrees at 7 bases. This CDR3 has 16 amino acids. The germline V gene encodes CDR1 LGHDT and CDR2 YNNKEL (reference sequence). Unmatched junction bases numbered 11, after V lost 3 bases and J lost 6 bases. The CDR3 spells CASSHIPTGVGQPQHF. CDR3 DNA sequence: TGTGCCAGCAGCCATATCCCTACAGGGGTGGGTCAGCCCCAGCATTTT.

The V call is TRBV4-3, the J call TRBJ1-1; a weak D match, TRBD1 (5 bases). The CDR3 runs to 13 residues. Trimming removed 1 base at V and 8 bases at J, with 11 bases between. Looked up from germline, CDR1 is LGHNA and CDR2 is YSLEER. The CDR3 here is CASSQGEGWEAFF. CDR3 coding DNA: TGCGCCAGCAGCCAAGGGGAGGGGTGGGAAGCTTTCTTT.

The gene calls are TRBV27 and TRBJ2-1, with TRBD2 matching over 10 bases. CDR1 MNHEY and CDR2 SMNVEV come from the germline V gene (reference sequence). With V trimmed by 3 bases and J by 3 bases, 8 bases remained unmatched. The CDR3 is made up of 17 amino acids. The CDR3 DNA sequence: TGTGCCAGCAGTTTGCTCTCTAGCGGGGGCTTCTACAATGAGCAGTTCTTC. Translation gives CASSLLSSGGFYNEQFF.

This chain uses TRBV6-5 with TRBJ2-5; 7 bases are a match to TRBD1. In germline, CDR1 is MNHEY, CDR2 SVGAGI. This CDR3 comprises 14 residues. Losses at the gene ends were 4 bases for V and 5 bases for J; bases not matched to a gene: 7. The CDR3 is CASSSRQGWETQYF. The CDR3 bases are TGTGCCAGCAGTTCCCGACAGGGCTGGGAGACCCAGTACTTC.

This clone was recorded a few times. The CDR3 here is CASSEGPAPLHF. In nucleotides, the CDR3 is TGTGCCAGCAGTGAAGGCCCGGCACCCCTCCACTTT. The chain recombines TRBV2 with TRBJ1-6; D ambiguous. Germline V CDR1 and CDR2: SNHLY, FYNNEI. The CDR3 contains 12 residues. With 1 base removed from V and 11 bases from J, the gap between germline ends came to 6 bases. The variable domain in full, completed from reference TRBV2 and TRBJ1-6, reads EPEVTQTPSHQVTQMGQEVILRCVPISNHLYFYWYRQILGQKVEFLVSFYNNEISEKSEIFDDQFSVERPDGSNFTLKIRSTKLEDSAMYFCASSEGPAPLHFGNGTRLTVT.

V usage is TRBV30 and J usage is TRBJ2-2, with TRBD2 as a possible D gene (6 bases). There are 14 residues in the CDR3. Germline CDR1 is GTSNPN and CDR2 is SVGIG (reference sequence). With 5 bases removed from V and 8 bases from J, the gap between germline ends came to 18 bases. CDR3 DNA sequence: TGTGCCTGGGAGCAGGTAGCGGTCATGGGGGAGCTGTTTTTT. Translating gives CAWEQVAVMGELFF.

This clone was observed once. V usage is TRBV6-5 and J usage is TRBJ2-1, with TRBD2 identical over 10 bases. The J segment lost 8 bases and the V segment lost 5 bases, leaving 9 bases of the junction unmatched. The CDR3 has 15 residues. Germline V gives CDR1 MNHEY, CDR2 SVGAGI. CDR3 nucleotide sequence: TGTGCCAGCAGTCCATTAGCGGGAGGTCGTGATGAGCAGTTCTTC. Translating it yields CASSPLAGGRDEQFF.

This rearrangement joins TRBV7-2 to TRBJ1-2; 8 bases are shared with TRBD1. Germline V gives CDR1 SGHTA, CDR2 FQGNSA. This CDR3 is built from 15 residues. The trim removed 5 bases at V and 4 bases at J, leaving 9 bases unmatched. The CDR3 here is CASSTQGARGYGYTF. CDR3 nucleotide sequence: TGTGCCAGCAGCACCCAGGGGGCGCGGGGCTATGGCTACACCTTC.

The rearrangement uses TRBV2 and TRBJ1-3, with D maybe TRBD1 (6 bases). CDR3 length: 14 residues. The V and J ends lost 5 bases and 4 bases respectively, with 12 bases between them. Germline V lookup: CDR1 SNHLY, CDR2 FYNNEI. CDR3 amino acids: CASSSGQSGNTIYF. CDR3 sequence (DNA): TGTGCCAGCAGTAGTGGACAGTCGGGAAACACCATATATTTT.

The gene calls are TRBV7-9 and TRBJ2-5; a weak D match, TRBD1 (6 bases). Trimming took 5 bases from V and 5 from J, leaving 18 bases between them. Germline V CDR1 and CDR2: SEHNR, FQNEAQ (reference sequence). The CDR3 is 15 residues long. CDR3 sequence: CASSKKTGGGETQYF. The CDR3 region has the DNA TGTGCCAGCAGCAAAAAGACAGGAGGCGGGGAGACCCAGTACTTC.

This chain links TRBV9 with TRBJ2-3; D is unclear. Trimming pared 2 bases from V and 2 bases from J, leaving 12 bases between. Germline CDR1 SGDLS, CDR2 YYNGEE. The CDR3 extends over 15 amino acids. In DNA form, the CDR3 reads TGTGCCAGCAGCGTTGGCCCAGTACACACAGATACGCAGTATTTT. This gives the protein CASSVGPVHTDTQYF.